The 32 T cell receptor beta chains reported below all come from one sample, sequenced in a study of blood T cells in healthy people across ages. Together with a sample-barcoded 5' primer, a J-beta primer mix was included in a second PCR lasting roughly 6 to 12 cycles. TCRdb used MiXCR to reprocess the 5' RACE reads, holding one entry per CDR3 protein. This table holds 1.5 million to 1.8 million distinct CDR3 sequences, approximately 43% found once. Sequencing was performed on blood. All receptors come from a woman aged 18-30 years in good health.

Notes on this clonotype: One end of the junction fails to match germline, which may point to a read error. The rearrangement uses TRBV24-1 and TRBJ2-2, with unresolved D. CDR3 size: 12 residues. Germline V gene lookup returns CDR1 KGHDR and CDR2 SFDVKD. In DNA form, the CDR3 reads TGTGCCACCAGTAAAGGCACCGAGGAGCTGTTTTTT. It translates to CATSKGTEELFF.

Remarks on this clonotype: A much larger clone sits a single nucleotide away, making a read error possible. The chain joins TRBV29-1 to TRBJ2-5, with 8 bases that match TRBD1. J was trimmed by 5 bases and V by 6 bases; bases with no gene match: 5. Germline V lookup: CDR1 SQVTM, CDR2 ANQGSEA. CDR3 length equals 12 residues. CDR3 sequence: CSVPTGGETQYF. The CDR3 coding sequence is TGCAGCGTCCCTACAGGGGGGGAGACCCAGTACTTC.

V and J are TRBV7-8 and TRBJ1-5; unclear D gene. The CDR3 loop spans 15 amino acids. Per the germline V gene, CDR1 is SGHVS and CDR2 is FQNEAQ. V shed 3 bases and J shed 7 bases, with 16 bases lying between them. In DNA, the CDR3 is TGTGCCAGCAGCTTTAAACGAGGAATCGTGCAGCCCCAGCATTTT. Translating gives CASSFKRGIVQPQHF.

This chain links TRBV28 with TRBJ1-4; maybe TRBD1 (5 bases). The ends were cut back, 5 bases at V and 5 bases at J, with 15 bases in the middle. This CDR3 is 15 amino acids long. The germline V gene has CDR1 MDHEN and CDR2 SYDVKM. The CDR3 protein is CASSHYDRPNEKLFF. The CDR3 DNA reads as TGTGCCAGCAGTCACTATGACAGACCAAATGAAAAACTGTTTTTT.

This clonotype turned up a few times. The junction departs from germline at one end; a sequencing error may be responsible. V gene TRBV7-2 combines with J gene TRBJ1-6, with D unresolved. The CDR3 runs 14 residues. CDR1 and CDR2 (germline): SGHTA, FQGNSA. The CDR3 nucleotides read TGTGCCAGCAGCTCCGCTGGGATTTATTCACCCCCCCACTTT. Protein sequence: CASSSAGIYSPPHF.

Only a few counts were recorded for this clonotype. This chain uses TRBV28 with TRBJ1-6; D call uncertain. V lost 3 bases, J lost 18 bases, and 15 bases lay in between. Germline V CDR1 and CDR2: MDHEN, SYDVKM. The length of the CDR3 is 12 residues. CDR3 loop: CASSFVGRSYHF. CDR3 nucleotides: TGTGCCAGCAGTTTCGTCGGACGGTCTTACCACTTT.

The chain is built from TRBV2 and TRBJ2-3; possibly TRBD2 for D (5 bases). CDR3 size: 15 residues. V gave up 5 bases and J gave up 3 bases, with 15 bases separating them. Germline V gene lookup returns CDR1 SNHLY and CDR2 FYNNEI. In DNA, the CDR3 is TGTGCCAGCAGTCCCCTTACCCGGACTACAGATACGCAGTATTTT. Residues: CASSPLTRTTDTQYF.

This clonotype came up a few times. The chain employs TRBV7-9 and TRBJ1-4; no clear D. The CDR3 runs 14 residues. Germline CDR1 reads SEHNR; CDR2 reads FQNEAQ (reference sequence). The V end was cut by 4 bases, the J end by 7 bases, with 13 bases between. The CDR3 spells CASSSEVGFEKLFF. DNA of the CDR3: TGTGCCAGCAGCTCAGAGGTGGGGTTTGAAAAACTGTTTTTT. The variable domain in full, completed from reference TRBV7-9 and TRBJ1-4, reads DTGVSQNPRHKITKRGQNVTFRCDPISEHNRLYWYRQTLGQGPEFLTYFQNEAQLEKSRLLSDRFSAERPKGSFSTLEIQRTEQGDSAMYLCASSSEVGFEKLFFGSGTQLSVL.

The sample holds a few counts of this clonotype. The chain links TRBV24-1 to TRBJ2-4, with D perhaps matching TRBD1 (5 bases). CDR3 size: 16 residues. CDR1 is KGHDR and CDR2 is SFDVKD in the germline V gene. The V end lost 3 bases, the J end lost 11 bases, and 22 bases lay between the germline ends. The CDR3 DNA reads as TGTGCCACCAGTGATGTGGGGCCAGGCGGTTTATCGGTTCAGTACTTC. This sequence encodes CATSDVGPGGLSVQYF.

The rearrangement links TRBV28 to TRBJ2-4, with D uncertain. Matching the DNA end better, TRBJ2-7 makes the J call doubtful. Per germline, CDR1 MDHEN and CDR2 SYDVKM. The CDR3 is 12 amino acids. CDR3 protein: CASRKTVYEQYF. Written as DNA, the CDR3 is TGTGCCAGCAGAAAGACGGTTTACGAGCAGTACTTC.

This clonotype was detected a few times. This rearrangement joins TRBV25-1 to TRBJ1-1; 8 nucleotides match TRBD1. V dropped 6 bases and J dropped 6; count of bases not matched to a gene: 9. This CDR3 has 14 residues. Germline V gene data show CDR1 as MGHDK and CDR2 as SYGVNS. In DNA, the CDR3 is TGTGCCAGCAGAGACCCTCACAGGGGGGCTGAAGCTTTCTTT. Translating it yields CASRDPHRGAEAFF.

J is TRBJ2-7 and V is TRBV29-1; possibly TRBD1 for D (6 bases). This CDR3 comprises 14 residues. Germline assignment: CDR1 SQVTM and CDR2 ANQGSEA. The ends were cut back, 0 bases at V and 1 base at J, with 10 bases in the middle. This CDR3 is CSVEDQGTSYEQYF. The CDR3, as DNA: TGCAGCGTTGAAGATCAAGGGACATCCTACGAGCAGTACTTC.

As concerns this clonotype: At one boundary the junction diverges from the germline segment, which might be a read error. V gene TRBV6-2 or TRBV6-3 combines with J gene TRBJ2-7, with 9 nucleotides matching TRBD2. CDR1 is MNHEY and CDR2 is SVGEGT in the germline V gene. The CDR3 sequence is 14 residues long. As DNA, the CDR3 is TGTGCCAGCAGTGTTCTTAGCGGGAGCTACGATCAGTACTTC. This translates into CASSVLSGSYDQYF.

This chain uses TRBV7-9 with TRBJ1-1; no firm D call. V lost 5 bases, J lost 1 base, and 11 bases lay in between. The CDR3 has 14 residues. Germline V gene lookup returns CDR1 SEHNR and CDR2 FQNEAQ (reference sequence). The CDR3 nucleotides are TGTGCCAGCAGCCCGGAGCTTTCGAACACTGAAGCTTTCTTT. It translates to CASSPELSNTEAFF.

This chain joins TRBV3-1 and TRBJ2-1, with D possibly being TRBD2 (5 bases). The CDR3 has 14 amino acids. Looked up from germline, CDR1 is LGHDT and CDR2 is YNNKEL (reference sequence). Trimming took 0 bases from V and 13 from J, leaving 16 bases between them. The CDR3 bases are TGTGCCAGCAGCCAAGACGACTATTGGGGTACCCAGTTCTTC. This translates into CASSQDDYWGTQFF.

The chain links TRBV20-1 to TRBJ2-5; a weak D match, TRBD2 (6 bases). Germline CDR1 is DFQATT and CDR2 is SNEGSKA (reference sequence). The germline V and J ends were trimmed by 6 bases and 0 bases, with 17 bases remaining between them. The CDR3 extends over 15 amino acids. The CDR3 reads CSARIPGSYQETQYF. The CDR3 nucleotides read TGCAGTGCAAGAATTCCCGGGAGTTACCAAGAGACCCAGTACTTC.

This chain connects TRBV7-9 to TRBJ1-4, with D tentatively TRBD1 (5 bases). V was trimmed by 5 bases and J by 0 bases, leaving 13 bases between them. The CDR3 has 16 residues. Per germline, CDR1 SEHNR and CDR2 FQNEAQ (reference sequence). CDR3 amino acids: CASSPRVGPTNEKLFF. In DNA, the CDR3 is TGTGCCAGCAGCCCTCGGGTGGGACCAACTAATGAAAAACTGTTTTTT.

This clonotype was observed a few times. This rearrangement joins TRBV6-5 to TRBJ2-1; TRBD2 might be the D (5 bases). There are 14 residues in the CDR3. Per the germline V gene, CDR1 is MNHEY and CDR2 is SVGAGI. Trimming took off 5 bases at V and 8 bases at J, with 16 bases between the two ends. The CDR3 protein is CASSEGSLYYEQFF. The DNA of the CDR3 is TGTGCCAGCAGTGAGGGATCGCTGTACTATGAGCAGTTCTTC.

This clonotype occurred a few times. This chain uses TRBV5-1 with TRBJ2-5, with 8 bases lining up with TRBD2. The CDR3 extends over 16 amino acids. Unmatched junction bases numbered 8, after V lost 1 base and J lost 3 bases. Germline CDR1 SGHRS, CDR2 YFSETQ. CDR3 bases: TGCGCCAGCAGCTTGATCCCAGCGGGGGCCGAAGAGACCCAGTACTTC. It encodes CASSLIPAGAEETQYF.

For this clonotype: A much larger clone sits a single nucleotide away, making a read error possible. The genes are TRBV7-9 and TRBJ1-2, with 9 nucleotides matching TRBD1. The J segment lost 4 bases and the V segment lost 4 bases, leaving 4 bases of the junction unmatched. CDR1 is SEHNR, CDR2 FQNEAQ, per germline (reference sequence). This CDR3 contains 14 residues. DNA of the CDR3: TGTGCCAGCAGCTCCACAGGGGGCACCTATGGCTACACCTTC. It specifies CASSSTGGTYGYTF.

This clonotype was counted ten times or more. This sequence joins TRBV7-9 and TRBJ1-2, with D unclear. Trimming left V 6 bases short and J 7 bases short, with 9 bases between. CDR1 and CDR2 from the germline V gene are SEHNR and FQNEAQ (reference sequence). This CDR3 is 11 amino acids long. As DNA, the CDR3 is TGTGCCAGCAGTTTCGGAGTTGGCTACACCTTC. Its translation is CASSFGVGYTF. The full variable domain, with the rest looked up from reference TRBV7-9 and TRBJ1-2, is DTGVSQNPRHKITKRGQNVTFRCDPISEHNRLYWYRQTLGQGPEFLTYFQNEAQLEKSRLLSDRFSAERPKGSFSTLEIQRTEQGDSAMYLCASSFGVGYTFGSGTRLTVV.

CDR3 bases: TGTGCCAGCAGTCCCCCGGTCCGGGGACCCCTGGGAGAGACCCAGTACTTC. Amino acids: CASSPPVRGPLGETQYF. The chain recombines TRBV28 with TRBJ2-5, with D perhaps being TRBD1 or TRBD2 (5 bases each). Germline V gene data show CDR1 as MDHEN and CDR2 as SYDVKM. The CDR3 extends over 17 amino acids. The germline V and J ends were trimmed by 5 bases and 4 bases, with 23 bases remaining between them.

In DNA form, the CDR3 reads TGTGCCAGCAGCTTAGCGCTGACAGGGAACAATGAGCAGTTCTTC. Its protein product is CASSLALTGNNEQFF. The V and J genes are TRBV7-9 and TRBJ2-1; TRBD1 matches 7 bases. Germline V gene sequence: CDR1 SEHNR, CDR2 FQNEAQ (reference sequence). CDR3 length: 15 residues. V dropped 0 bases and J dropped 5; count of bases not matched to a gene: 4.

In this sample, this clonotype turned up a few times. The chain is built from TRBV27 and TRBJ1-2; D unresolved. The CDR3 is made up of 14 amino acids. V was shortened by 0 bases and J by 4 bases, with 9 bases between the two germline ends. The germline V gene has CDR1 MNHEY and CDR2 SMNVEV (reference sequence). Written as DNA, the CDR3 is TGTGCCAGCAGTTTATCCCGAGACGGCTATGGCTACACCTTC. This codes for CASSLSRDGYGYTF.

This clonotype was counted at least ten times. The rearrangement joins TRBV12-3 or TRBV12-4 to TRBJ2-1, with no clear D. V lost 7 bases and J 9 bases, leaving 19 bases between the germline ends. This CDR3 contains 14 residues. Written as DNA, the CDR3 is TGTGCCAGCACCCCGCTAAGTAAGTCAAGTGAGCAGTTCTTC. This gives the protein CASTPLSKSSEQFF.

This clonotype was seen a few times. The rearrangement uses TRBV4-1 and TRBJ2-1, with 7 bases lining up with TRBD1. V lost 2 bases and J lost 3; bases outside the gene matches: 4. Germline values: CDR1 MGHRA, CDR2 YSYEKL. The CDR3 length is 15 residues. CDR3 DNA sequence: TGCGCCAGCAGCCAAACCGGGACAGACTACAATGAGCAGTTCTTC. The encoded protein is CASSQTGTDYNEQFF.

V gene TRBV28 combines with J gene TRBJ2-3; 9 nucleotides align to TRBD1. The CDR3 length is 15 residues. V was clipped by 4 bases and J by 3 bases; unmatched bases: 5. Germline assignment: CDR1 MDHEN and CDR2 SYDVKM. The CDR3 DNA follows: TGTGCCAGCAGTTCGTACAGGGGGCGGACAGATACGCAGTATTTT. Its protein is CASSSYRGRTDTQYF.

This clonotype has more than one count but fewer than ten. The chain has TRBV7-6 and TRBJ1-1, with 8 bases that match TRBD1. Trimming at V came to 4 bases and at J to 11 bases, leaving 9 bases not matched to a gene. The CDR3 totals 13 residues. The germline gives CDR1 SGHVS, CDR2 FNYEAQ. The CDR3 DNA is TGTGCCAGCAGCTCCGGGACAGGAGCGGGCGCTTTCTTT. It translates to CASSSGTGAGAFF.

This clonotype was counted between two and nine times. The rearrangement uses TRBV27 and TRBJ2-1, with TRBD2 identical over 8 bases. This CDR3 has 19 amino acids. V trimming: 6 bases; J trimming: 5 bases; junction bases outside the gene matches: 21. From germline, CDR1 is MNHEY and CDR2 SMNVEV (reference sequence). CDR3: CASSLRDAGLVGADNEQFF. The CDR3 DNA follows: TGTGCCAGCAGCCTCCGGGATGCGGGACTAGTAGGGGCCGACAATGAGCAGTTCTTC.

CDR3 sequence: CASRQGGYEQYF. CDR3 DNA: TGTGCCAGCAGACAGGGGGGGTACGAGCAGTACTTC. The gene calls are TRBV12-3 or TRBV12-4 and TRBJ2-7; D is possibly TRBD1 (8 bases). There are 12 residues in the CDR3. V was trimmed by 6 bases and J by 4 bases, leaving 10 bases between them.

V gene TRBV20-1 combines with J gene TRBJ2-5, with 8 bases matching TRBD2. The J call may be incorrect, as the DNA end agrees better with TRBJ2-7. Germline CDR1 and CDR2: DFQATT and SNEGSKA (reference sequence). The CDR3 sequence is 12 residues long. The CDR3 sequence is CSAARGGIEQYF. In DNA, the CDR3 is TGCAGTGCCGCCCGGGGGGGTATCGAGCAGTACTTC.

The rearrangement links TRBV20-1 to TRBJ2-5, with TRBD2 identical over 9 bases. The length of the CDR3 is 13 residues. Germline values: CDR1 DFQATT, CDR2 SNEGSKA (reference sequence). The V and J ends lost 3 bases and 5 bases, in that order; junction bases with no gene match: 4. The CDR3 loop reads CSASSAGGETQYF. For the CDR3, the DNA is TGCAGTGCTAGTTCGGCGGGGGGGGAGACCCAGTACTTC.